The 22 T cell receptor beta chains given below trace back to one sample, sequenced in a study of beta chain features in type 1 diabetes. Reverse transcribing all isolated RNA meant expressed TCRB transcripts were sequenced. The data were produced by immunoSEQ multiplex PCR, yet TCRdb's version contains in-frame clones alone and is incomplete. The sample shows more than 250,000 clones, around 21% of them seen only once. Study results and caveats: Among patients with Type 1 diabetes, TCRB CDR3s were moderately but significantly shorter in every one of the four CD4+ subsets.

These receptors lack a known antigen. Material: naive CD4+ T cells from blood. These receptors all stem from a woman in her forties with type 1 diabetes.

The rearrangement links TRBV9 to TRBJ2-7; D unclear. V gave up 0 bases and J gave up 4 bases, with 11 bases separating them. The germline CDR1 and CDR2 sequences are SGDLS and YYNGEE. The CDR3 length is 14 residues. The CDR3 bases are TGTGCCAGCAGCGTAGGGTCAGTCGGGTACGAGCAGTACTTC. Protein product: CASSVGSVGYEQYF. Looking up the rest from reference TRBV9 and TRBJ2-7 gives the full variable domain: DSGVTQTPKHLITATGQRVTLRCSPRSGDLSVYWYQQSLDQGLQFLIQYYNGEERAKGNILERFSAQQFPDLHSELNLSSLELGDSALYFCASSVGSVGYEQYFGPGTRLTVT.

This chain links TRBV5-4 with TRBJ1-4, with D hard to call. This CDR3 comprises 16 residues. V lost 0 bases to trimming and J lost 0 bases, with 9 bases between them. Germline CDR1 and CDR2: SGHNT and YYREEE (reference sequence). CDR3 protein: CASSLGGDATNEKLFF. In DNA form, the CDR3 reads TGTGCCAGCAGCTTGGGAGGAGATGCAACTAATGAAAAACTGTTTTTT.

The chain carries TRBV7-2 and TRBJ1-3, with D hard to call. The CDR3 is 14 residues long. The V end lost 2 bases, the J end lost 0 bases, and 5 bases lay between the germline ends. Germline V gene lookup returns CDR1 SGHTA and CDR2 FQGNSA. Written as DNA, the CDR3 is TGTGCCAGCAGCTTATACTTCTCTGGAAACACCATATATTTT. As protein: CASSLYFSGNTIYF.

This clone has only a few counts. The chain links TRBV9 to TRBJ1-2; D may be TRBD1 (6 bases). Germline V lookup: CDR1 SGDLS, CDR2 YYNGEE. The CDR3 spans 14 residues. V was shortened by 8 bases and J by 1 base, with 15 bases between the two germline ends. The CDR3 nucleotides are TGTGCCAGTACTCCAGGGGCCGTTAACTATGGCTACACCTTC. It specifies CASTPGAVNYGYTF.

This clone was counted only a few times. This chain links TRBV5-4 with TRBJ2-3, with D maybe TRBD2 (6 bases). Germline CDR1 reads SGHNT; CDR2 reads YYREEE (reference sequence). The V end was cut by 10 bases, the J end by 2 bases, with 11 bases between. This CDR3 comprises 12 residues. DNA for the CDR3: TGTGCCTCGGCGGGGACCACAGATACGCAGTATTTT. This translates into CASAGTTDTQYF.

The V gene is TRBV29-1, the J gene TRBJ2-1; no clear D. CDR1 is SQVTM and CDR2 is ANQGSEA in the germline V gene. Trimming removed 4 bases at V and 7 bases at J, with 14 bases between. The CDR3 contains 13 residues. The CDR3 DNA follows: TGCAGCGTTGCGGAGAGATACATGAATGAGCAGTTCTTC. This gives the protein CSVAERYMNEQFF.

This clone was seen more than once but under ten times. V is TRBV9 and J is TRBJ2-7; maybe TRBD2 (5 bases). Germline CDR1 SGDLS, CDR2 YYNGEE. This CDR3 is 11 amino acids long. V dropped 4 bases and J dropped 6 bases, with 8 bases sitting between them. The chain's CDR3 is CASSNGVEQYF. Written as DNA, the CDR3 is TGTGCCAGCAGCAACGGGGTCGAGCAGTACTTC.

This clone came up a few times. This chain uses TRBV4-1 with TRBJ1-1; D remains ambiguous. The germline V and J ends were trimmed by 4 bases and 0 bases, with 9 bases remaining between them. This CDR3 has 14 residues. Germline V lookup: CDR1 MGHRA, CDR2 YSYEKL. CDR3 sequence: CASSRVKMNTEAFF. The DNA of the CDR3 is TGCGCCAGCAGCCGAGTAAAGATGAACACTGAAGCTTTCTTT.

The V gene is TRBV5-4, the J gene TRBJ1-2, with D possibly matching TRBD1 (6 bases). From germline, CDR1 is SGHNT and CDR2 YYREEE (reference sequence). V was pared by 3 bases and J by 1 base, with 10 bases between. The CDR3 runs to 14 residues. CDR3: CASSSLDSNYGYTF. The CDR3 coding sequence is TGTGCCAGCAGCTCACTGGACAGTAACTATGGCTACACCTTC.

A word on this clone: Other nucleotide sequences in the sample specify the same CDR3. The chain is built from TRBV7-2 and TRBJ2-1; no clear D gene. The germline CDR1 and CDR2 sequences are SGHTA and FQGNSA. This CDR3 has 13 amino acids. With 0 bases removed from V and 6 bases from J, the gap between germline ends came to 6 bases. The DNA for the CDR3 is TGTGCCAGCAGCTTAGCGCGGTCCAATGAGCAGTTCTTC. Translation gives CASSLARSNEQFF. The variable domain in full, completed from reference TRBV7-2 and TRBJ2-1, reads GAGVSQSPSNKVTEKGKDVELRCDPISGHTALYWYRQSLGQGLEFLIYFQGNSAPDKSGLPSDRFSAERTGGSVSTLTIQRTQQEDSAVYLCASSLARSNEQFFGPGTRLTVL.

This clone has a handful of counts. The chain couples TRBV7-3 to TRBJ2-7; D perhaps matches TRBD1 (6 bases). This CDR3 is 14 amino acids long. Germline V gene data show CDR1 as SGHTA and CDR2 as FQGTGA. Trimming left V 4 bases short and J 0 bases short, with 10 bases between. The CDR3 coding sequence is TGTGCCAGCAGCTCCACAGGGACCTCCTACGAGCAGTACTTC. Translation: CASSSTGTSYEQYF.

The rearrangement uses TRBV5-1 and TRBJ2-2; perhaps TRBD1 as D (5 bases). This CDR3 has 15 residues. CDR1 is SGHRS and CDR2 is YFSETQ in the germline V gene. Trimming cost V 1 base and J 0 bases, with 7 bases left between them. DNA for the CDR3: TGCGCCAGCAGCTTGACAGGAGCGAACACCGGGGAGCTGTTTTTT. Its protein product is CASSLTGANTGELFF. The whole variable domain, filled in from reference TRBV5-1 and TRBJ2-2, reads KAGVTQTPRYLIKTRGQQVTLSCSPISGHRSVSWYQQTPGQGLQFLFEYFSETQRNKGNFPGRFSGRQFSNSRSEMNVSTLELGDSALYLCASSLTGANTGELFFGEGSRLTVL.

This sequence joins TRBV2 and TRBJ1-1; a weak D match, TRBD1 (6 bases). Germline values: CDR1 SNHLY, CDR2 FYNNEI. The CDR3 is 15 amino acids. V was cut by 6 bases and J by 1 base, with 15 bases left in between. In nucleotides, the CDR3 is TGTGCCAGCAGCGCATGGGAGGGACAGAACACTGAAGCTTTCTTT. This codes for CASSAWEGQNTEAFF. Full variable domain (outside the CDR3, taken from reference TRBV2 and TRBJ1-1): EPEVTQTPSHQVTQMGQEVILRCVPISNHLYFYWYRQILGQKVEFLVSFYNNEISEKSEIFDDQFSVERPDGSNFTLKIRSTKLEDSAMYFCASSAWEGQNTEAFFGQGTRLTVV.

The CDR3 sequence is CASSLGGAAEKLFF. The CDR3 nucleotides read TGTGCCAGCAGTTTGGGCGGGGCAGCGGAAAAACTGTTTTTT. This chain joins TRBV28 and TRBJ1-4; weak D call: TRBD1 (5 bases). This CDR3 is 14 amino acids long. CDR1 and CDR2 from the germline V gene are MDHEN and SYDVKM. V dropped 3 bases and J dropped 8 bases, with 13 bases sitting between them.

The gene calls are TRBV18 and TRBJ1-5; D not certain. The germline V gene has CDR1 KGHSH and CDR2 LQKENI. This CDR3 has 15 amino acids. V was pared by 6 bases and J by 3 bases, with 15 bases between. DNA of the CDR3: TGTGCCAGCTCTTTGGCTACAGCCAACAATCAGCCCCAGCATTTT. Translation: CASSLATANNQPQHF.

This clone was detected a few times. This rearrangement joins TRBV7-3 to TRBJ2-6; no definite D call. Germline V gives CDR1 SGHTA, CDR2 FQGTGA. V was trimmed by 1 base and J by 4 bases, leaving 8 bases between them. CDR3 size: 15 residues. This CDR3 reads CASSLRRPGANVLTF. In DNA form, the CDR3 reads TGTGCCAGCAGCTTAAGGAGACCCGGGGCCAACGTCCTGACTTTC.

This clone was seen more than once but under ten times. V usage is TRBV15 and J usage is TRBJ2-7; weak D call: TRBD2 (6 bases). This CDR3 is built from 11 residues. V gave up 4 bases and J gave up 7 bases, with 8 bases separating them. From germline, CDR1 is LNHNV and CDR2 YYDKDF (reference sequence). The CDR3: CATSMEGEQYF. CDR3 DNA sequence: TGTGCCACCAGCATGGAGGGGGAGCAGTACTTC.

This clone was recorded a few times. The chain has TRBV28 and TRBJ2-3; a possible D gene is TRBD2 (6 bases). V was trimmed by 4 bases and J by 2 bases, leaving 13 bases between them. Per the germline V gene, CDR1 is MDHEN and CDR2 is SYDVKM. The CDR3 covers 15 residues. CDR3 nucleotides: TGTGCCAGCAGTTCACTAGCTGAATACACAGATACGCAGTATTTT. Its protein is CASSSLAEYTDTQYF.

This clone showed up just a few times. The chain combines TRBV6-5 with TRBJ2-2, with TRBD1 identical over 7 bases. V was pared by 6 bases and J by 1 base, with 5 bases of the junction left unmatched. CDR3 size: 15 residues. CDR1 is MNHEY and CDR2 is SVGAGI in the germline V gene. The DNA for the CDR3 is TGTGCCAGCAGACGACAGGGCGAGAACACCGGGGAGCTGTTTTTT. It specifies CASRRQGENTGELFF.

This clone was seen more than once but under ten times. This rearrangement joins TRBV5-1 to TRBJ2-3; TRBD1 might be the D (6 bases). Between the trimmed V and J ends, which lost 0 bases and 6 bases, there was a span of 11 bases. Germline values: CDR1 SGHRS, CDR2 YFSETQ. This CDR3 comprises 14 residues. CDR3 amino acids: CASSLEAGADTQYF. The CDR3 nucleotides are TGCGCCAGCAGCTTGGAGGCAGGGGCGGATACGCAGTATTTT.

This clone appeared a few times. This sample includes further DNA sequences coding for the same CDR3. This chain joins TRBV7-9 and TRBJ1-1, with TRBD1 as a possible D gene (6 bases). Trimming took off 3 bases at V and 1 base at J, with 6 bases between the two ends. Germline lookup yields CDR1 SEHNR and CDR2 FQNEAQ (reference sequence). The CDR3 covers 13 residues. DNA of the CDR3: TGTGCCAGCAGCTTGGGACAGAACACTGAAGCTTTCTTT. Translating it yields CASSLGQNTEAFF.

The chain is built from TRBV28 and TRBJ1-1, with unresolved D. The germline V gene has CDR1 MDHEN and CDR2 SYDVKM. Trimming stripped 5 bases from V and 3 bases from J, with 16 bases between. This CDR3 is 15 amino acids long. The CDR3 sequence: CASSPPRLLDTEAFF. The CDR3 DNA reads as TGTGCCAGCAGTCCTCCGCGTCTCTTAGACACTGAAGCTTTCTTT.